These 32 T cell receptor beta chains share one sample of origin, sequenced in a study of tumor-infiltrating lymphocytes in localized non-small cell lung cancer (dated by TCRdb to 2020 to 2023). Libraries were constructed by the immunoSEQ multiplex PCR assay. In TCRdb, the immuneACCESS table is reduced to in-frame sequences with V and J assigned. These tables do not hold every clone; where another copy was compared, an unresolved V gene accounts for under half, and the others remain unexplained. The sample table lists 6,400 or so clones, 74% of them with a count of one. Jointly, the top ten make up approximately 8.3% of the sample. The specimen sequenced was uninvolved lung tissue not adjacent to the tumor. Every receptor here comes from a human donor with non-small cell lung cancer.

CDR3: CASSVAGSGTETQYF. Here the CDR3 DNA reads TGTGCCAGCAGCGTAGCTGGTAGCGGGACGGAGACCCAGTACTTC. This chain uses TRBV9 with TRBJ2-5, with 8 bases identical to TRBD2. There are 15 residues in the CDR3. Unmatched junction bases numbered 6, after V lost 0 bases and J lost 5 bases. CDR1 and CDR2 (germline): SGDLS, YYNGEE.

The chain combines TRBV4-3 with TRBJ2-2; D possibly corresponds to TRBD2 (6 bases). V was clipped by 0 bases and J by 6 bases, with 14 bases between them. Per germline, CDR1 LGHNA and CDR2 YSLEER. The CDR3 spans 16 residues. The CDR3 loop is CASSQEMGGGSGELFF. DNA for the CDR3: TGCGCCAGCAGCCAAGAAATGGGAGGAGGGTCCGGGGAGCTGTTTTTT.

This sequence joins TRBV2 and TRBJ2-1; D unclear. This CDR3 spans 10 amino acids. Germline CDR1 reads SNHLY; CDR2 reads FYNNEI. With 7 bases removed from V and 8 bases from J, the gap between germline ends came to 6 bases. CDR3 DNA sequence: TGTGCCAGCAAAGACTATGAGCAGTTCTTC. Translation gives CASKDYEQFF. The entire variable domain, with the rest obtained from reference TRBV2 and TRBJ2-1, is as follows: EPEVTQTPSHQVTQMGQEVILRCVPISNHLYFYWYRQILGQKVEFLVSFYNNEISEKSEIFDDQFSVERPDGSNFTLKIRSTKLEDSAMYFCASKDYEQFFGPGTRLTVL.

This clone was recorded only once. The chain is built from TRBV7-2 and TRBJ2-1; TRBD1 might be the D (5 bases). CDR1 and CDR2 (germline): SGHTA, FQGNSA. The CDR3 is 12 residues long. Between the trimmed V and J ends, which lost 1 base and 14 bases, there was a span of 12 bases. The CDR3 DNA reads TGTGCCAGCAGCTTAGAAGGCAGGGCGAAGTTCTTC. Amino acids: CASSLEGRAKFF.

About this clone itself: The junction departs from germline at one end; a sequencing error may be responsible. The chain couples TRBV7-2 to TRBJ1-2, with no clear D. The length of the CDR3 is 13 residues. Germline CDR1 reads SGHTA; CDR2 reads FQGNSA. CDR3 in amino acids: CASSLSTAYGYIF. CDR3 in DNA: TGTGCCAGCAGCTTATCTACAGCCTATGGCTACATCTTC. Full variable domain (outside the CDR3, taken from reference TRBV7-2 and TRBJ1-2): GAGVSQSPSNKVTEKGKDVELRCDPISGHTALYWYRQSLGQGLEFLIYFQGNSAPDKSGLPSDRFSAERTGGSVSTLTIQRTQQEDSAVYLCASSLSTAYGYIFGSGTRLTVV.

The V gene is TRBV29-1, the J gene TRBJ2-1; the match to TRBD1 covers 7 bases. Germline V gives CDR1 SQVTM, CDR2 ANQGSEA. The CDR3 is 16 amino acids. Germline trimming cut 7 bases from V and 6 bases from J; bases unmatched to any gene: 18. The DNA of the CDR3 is TGCAGCGCCCCAGACTCTCGACAGGGATTGGTCAATGAGCAGTTCTTC. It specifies CSAPDSRQGLVNEQFF.

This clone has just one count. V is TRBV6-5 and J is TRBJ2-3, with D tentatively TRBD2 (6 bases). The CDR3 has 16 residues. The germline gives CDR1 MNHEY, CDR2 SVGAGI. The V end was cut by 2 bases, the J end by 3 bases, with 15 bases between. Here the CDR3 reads CASSYPPAGRTDTQYF. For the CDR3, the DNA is TGTGCCAGCAGTTACCCCCCGGCTGGGAGGACAGATACGCAGTATTTT.

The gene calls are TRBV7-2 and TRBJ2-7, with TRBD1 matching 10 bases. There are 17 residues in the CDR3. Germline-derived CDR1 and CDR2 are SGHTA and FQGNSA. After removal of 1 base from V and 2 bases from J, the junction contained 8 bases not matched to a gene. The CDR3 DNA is TGTGCCAGCAGCTTAGGAAGGACAGGGGGTAACACCTACGAGCAGTACTTC. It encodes CASSLGRTGGNTYEQYF.

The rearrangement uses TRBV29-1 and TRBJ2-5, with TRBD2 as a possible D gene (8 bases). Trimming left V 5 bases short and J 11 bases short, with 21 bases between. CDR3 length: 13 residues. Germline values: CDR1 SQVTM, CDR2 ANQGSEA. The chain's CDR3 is CSVITGTAGEQYF. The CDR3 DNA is TGCAGCGTTATTACGGGGACAGCGGGGGAGCAGTACTTC.

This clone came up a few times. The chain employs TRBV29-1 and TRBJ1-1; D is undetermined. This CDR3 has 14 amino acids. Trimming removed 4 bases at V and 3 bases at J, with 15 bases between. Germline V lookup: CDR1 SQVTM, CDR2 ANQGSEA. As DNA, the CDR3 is TGCAGCGTTGCCTCAACTACCCGGCACACTGAAGCTTTCTTT. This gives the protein CSVASTTRHTEAFF.

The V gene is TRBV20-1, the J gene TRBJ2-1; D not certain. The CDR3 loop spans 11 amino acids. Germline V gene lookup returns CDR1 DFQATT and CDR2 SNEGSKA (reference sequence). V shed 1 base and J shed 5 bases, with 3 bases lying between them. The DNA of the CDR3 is TGCAGTGCTAGAGGGAACAATGAGCAGTTCTTC. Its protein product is CSARGNNEQFF.

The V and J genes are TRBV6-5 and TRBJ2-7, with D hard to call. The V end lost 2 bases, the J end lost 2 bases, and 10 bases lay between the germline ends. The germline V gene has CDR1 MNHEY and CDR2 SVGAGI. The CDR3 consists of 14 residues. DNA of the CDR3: TGTGCCAGCAGTTACCCCGGCGTCCCCTACGAGCAGTACTTC. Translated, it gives CASSYPGVPYEQYF.

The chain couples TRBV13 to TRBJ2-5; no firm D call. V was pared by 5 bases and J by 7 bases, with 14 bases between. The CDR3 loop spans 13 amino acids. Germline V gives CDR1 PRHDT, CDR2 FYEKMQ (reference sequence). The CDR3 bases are TGTGCCAGCAGCCCTCGTGGTCTAGTGACCCAGTACTTC. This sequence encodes CASSPRGLVTQYF.

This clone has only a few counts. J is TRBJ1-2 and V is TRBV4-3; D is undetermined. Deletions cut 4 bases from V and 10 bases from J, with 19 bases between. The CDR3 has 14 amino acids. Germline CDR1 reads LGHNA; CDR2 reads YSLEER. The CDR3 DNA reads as TGCGCCAGCAGCCCCGTCCCGGACCGGGATGACTACACCTTC. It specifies CASSPVPDRDDYTF.

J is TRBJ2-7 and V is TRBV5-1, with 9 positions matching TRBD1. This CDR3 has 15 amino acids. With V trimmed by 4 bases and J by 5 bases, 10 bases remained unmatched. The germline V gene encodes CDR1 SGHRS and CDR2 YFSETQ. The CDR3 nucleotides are TGCGCCAGCAGCCTCCCTCAGACAGGGGGTCACGAGCAGTACTTC. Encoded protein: CASSLPQTGGHEQYF.

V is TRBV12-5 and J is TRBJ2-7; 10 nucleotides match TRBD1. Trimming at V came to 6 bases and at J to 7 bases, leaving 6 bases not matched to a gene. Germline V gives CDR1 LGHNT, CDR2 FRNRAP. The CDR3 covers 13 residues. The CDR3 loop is CASGTGTGVEQYF. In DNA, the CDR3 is TGTGCTAGTGGAACCGGGACAGGGGTTGAGCAGTACTTC.

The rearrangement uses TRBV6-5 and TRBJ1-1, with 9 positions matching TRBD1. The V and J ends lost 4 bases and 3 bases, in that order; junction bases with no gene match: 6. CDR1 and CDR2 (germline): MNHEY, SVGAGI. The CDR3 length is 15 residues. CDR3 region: CASSSPGQGYTEAFF. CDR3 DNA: TGTGCCAGCAGTTCGCCGGGACAGGGTTACACTGAAGCTTTCTTT.

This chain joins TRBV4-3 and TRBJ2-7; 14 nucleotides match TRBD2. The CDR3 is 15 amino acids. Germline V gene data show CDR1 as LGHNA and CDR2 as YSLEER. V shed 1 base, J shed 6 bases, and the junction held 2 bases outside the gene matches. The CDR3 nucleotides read TGCGCCAGCAGCCAAGGGGGACTAGCGGGAGTCGAGCAGTACTTC. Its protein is CASSQGGLAGVEQYF.

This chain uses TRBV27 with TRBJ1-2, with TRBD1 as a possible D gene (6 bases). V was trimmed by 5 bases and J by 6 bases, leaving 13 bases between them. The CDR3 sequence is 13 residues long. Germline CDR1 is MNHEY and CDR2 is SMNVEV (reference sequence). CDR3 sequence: CASSPRGFDGYTF. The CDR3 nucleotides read TGTGCCAGCAGTCCCAGGGGTTTTGATGGCTACACCTTC.

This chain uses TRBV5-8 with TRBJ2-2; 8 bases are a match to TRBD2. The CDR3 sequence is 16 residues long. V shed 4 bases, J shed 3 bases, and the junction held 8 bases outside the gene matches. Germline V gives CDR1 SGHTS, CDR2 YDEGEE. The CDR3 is CASSTRTSLYTGELFF. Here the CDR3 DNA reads TGTGCCAGCAGCACGCGGACTAGCCTGTACACCGGGGAGCTGTTTTTT.

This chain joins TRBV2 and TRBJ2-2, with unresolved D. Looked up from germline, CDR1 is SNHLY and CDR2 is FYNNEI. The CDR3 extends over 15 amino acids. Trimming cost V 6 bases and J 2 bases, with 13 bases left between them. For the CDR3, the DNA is TGTGCCAGCAGAAAAAGGGAACTCAACACCGGGGAGCTGTTTTTT. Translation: CASRKRELNTGELFF.

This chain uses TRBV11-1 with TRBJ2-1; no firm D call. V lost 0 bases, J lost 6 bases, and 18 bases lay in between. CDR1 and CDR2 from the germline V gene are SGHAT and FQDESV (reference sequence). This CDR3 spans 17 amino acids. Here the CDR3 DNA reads TGTGCCAGCAGCTTAGCGGCATTCGTTAGAACATCCAATGAGCAGTTCTTC. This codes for CASSLAAFVRTSNEQFF.

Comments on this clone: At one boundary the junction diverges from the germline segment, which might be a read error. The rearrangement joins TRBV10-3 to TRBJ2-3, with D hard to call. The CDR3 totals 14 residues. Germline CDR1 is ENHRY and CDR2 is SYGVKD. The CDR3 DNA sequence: TGTGCCAGCAGTTACTCCAAGAATTCAGATACGCAGTATTTT. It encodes CASSYSKNSDTQYF.

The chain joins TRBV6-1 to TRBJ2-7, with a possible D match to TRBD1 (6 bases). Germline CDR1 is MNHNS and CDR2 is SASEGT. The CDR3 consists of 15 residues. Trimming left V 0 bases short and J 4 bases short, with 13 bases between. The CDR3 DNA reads TGTGCCAGCAGTGAAGCGGGCAGGGGTAGGTACGAGCAGTACTTC. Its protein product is CASSEAGRGRYEQYF.

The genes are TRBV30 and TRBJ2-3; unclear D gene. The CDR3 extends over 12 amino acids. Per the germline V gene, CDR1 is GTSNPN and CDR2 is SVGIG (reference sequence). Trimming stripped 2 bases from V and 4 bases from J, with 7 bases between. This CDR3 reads CAWSSTADTQYF. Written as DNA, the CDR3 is TGTGCCTGGAGTTCAACGGCAGATACGCAGTATTTT.

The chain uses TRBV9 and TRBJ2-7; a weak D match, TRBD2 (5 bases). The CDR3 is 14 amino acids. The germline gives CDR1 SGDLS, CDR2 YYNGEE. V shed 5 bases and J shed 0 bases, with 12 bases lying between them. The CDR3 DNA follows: TGTGCCAGCAGTCGGGATCCCCTCTCCTACGAGCAGTACTTC. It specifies CASSRDPLSYEQYF.

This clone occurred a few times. CDR3 sequence reads: CASSPAQAGNTIYF. The CDR3 nucleotides are TGTGCCAGCAGTCCCGCGCAGGCGGGAAACACCATATATTTT. This chain joins TRBV28 and TRBJ1-3; no clear D gene. In germline, CDR1 is MDHEN, CDR2 SYDVKM. The germline V and J ends were trimmed by 5 bases and 4 bases, with 12 bases remaining between them. This CDR3 has 14 residues.

CDR3 protein: CASSPGPNTEAFF. In nucleotides, the CDR3 is TGCGCCAGCAGCCCGGGGCCGAACACTGAAGCTTTCTTT. The chain recombines TRBV5-1 with TRBJ1-1; D possibly corresponds to TRBD1 (5 bases). This CDR3 spans 13 amino acids. The germline V and J ends were trimmed by 4 bases and 1 base, with 8 bases remaining between them. In germline, CDR1 is SGHRS, CDR2 YFSETQ.

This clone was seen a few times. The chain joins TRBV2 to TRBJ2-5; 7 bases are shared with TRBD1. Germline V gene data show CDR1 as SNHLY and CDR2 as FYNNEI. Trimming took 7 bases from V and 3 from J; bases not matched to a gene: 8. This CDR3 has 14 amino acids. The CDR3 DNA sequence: TGTGCCAGCAAGATGGACAGGACAGAAGAGACCCAGTACTTC. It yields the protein CASKMDRTEETQYF.

In DNA, the CDR3 is TGTGCCAGCAGCCTAGAAGCGGGAGGGCCATACGAGCAGTACTTC. Translation gives CASSLEAGGPYEQYF. The rearrangement links TRBV7-9 to TRBJ2-7; 10 bases map to TRBD2. The V segment lost 5 bases and the J segment 4 bases; nucleotides outside the gene matches: 8. The CDR3 extends over 15 amino acids. Germline assignment: CDR1 SEHNR and CDR2 FQNEAQ (reference sequence).

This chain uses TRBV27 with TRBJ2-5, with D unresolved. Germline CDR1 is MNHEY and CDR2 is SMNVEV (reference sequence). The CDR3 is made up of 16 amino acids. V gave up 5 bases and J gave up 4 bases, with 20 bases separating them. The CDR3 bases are TGTGCCAGCAGTCCCGATTTTCCCGGGCAAGGAGAGACCCAGTACTTC. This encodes CASSPDFPGQGETQYF.

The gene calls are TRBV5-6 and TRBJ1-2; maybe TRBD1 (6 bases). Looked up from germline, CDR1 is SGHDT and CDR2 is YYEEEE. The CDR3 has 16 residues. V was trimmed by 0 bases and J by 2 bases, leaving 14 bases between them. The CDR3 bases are TGTGCCAGCAGCTTGGAAAGGGGGAGGAAGAACTATGGCTACACCTTC. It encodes CASSLERGRKNYGYTF. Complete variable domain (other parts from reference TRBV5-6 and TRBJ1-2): DAGVTQSPTHLIKTRGQQVTLRCSPKSGHDTVSWYQQALGQGPQFIFQYYEEEERQRGNFPDRFSGHQFPNYSSELNVNALLLGDSALYLCASSLERGRKNYGYTFGSGTRLTVV.